This section outlines one TCR beta chain sequence together with its context. The data derive from a study of blood T cell repertoires in COVID-19. Here immunoSEQ multiplex PCR was the method, and the copy in TCRdb shows in-frame clones only, minus some. In the table there are about 410,000 clones, over 75% of which are singletons. Seattle patient enrollment occurred during active infection, with longitudinal follow-up thereafter. This clonotype originated in a woman in her 40s with COVID-19, enrolled during active disease. The sequenced sample was peripheral blood.

CDR3 amino acids: CASSGTGEDQPQHF. The CDR3 DNA reads as TGTGCCAGCTCCGGGACAGGGGAGGATCAGCCCCAGCATTTT. The rearrangement links TRBV18 to TRBJ1-5; TRBD1 agrees at 10 bases. The CDR3 has 14 amino acids. The V and J ends lost 6 bases and 5 bases, in that order; junction bases with no gene match: 4. Germline V gene data show CDR1 as KGHSH and CDR2 as LQKENI.